This T cell receptor beta chain was captured in a study of T cell responses to AZD1222 COVID-19 vaccine. V lost 4 bases, J lost 5 bases, and 16 bases stayed unmatched. This CDR3 is 17 amino acids long. Germline V gene lookup returns CDR1 SGHRS and CDR2 YFSETQ. TCRdb keeps only in-frame clones here, not all; method: immunoSEQ multiplex PCR. The sample has some 150,000 clones, roughly 90% seen once. The chain uses TRBV5-1 and TRBJ2-7, with 9 bases aligning to TRBD2. The receptor was isolated from an adult in good health. The sequencing here drew on peripheral blood, taken on day 0 of AZD1222 vaccination. CDR3 nucleotide sequence: TGCGCCAGCAGCGCCGGACCCGGGACTAGCTGGGAGGACGAGCAGTACTTC. Protein sequence: CASSAGPGTSWEDEQYF. The entire variable domain, with the rest obtained from reference TRBV5-1 and TRBJ2-7, is as follows: KAGVTQTPRYLIKTRGQQVTLSCSPISGHRSVSWYQQTPGQGLQFLFEYFSETQRNKGNFPGRFSGRQFSNSRSEMNVSTLELGDSALYLCASSAGPGTSWEDEQYFGPGTRLTVT.